One sample yielded the 24 T cell receptor beta chains listed below, sequenced in a study of shared clonotypes between healthy human individuals (TCRdb year 2020). Receptors were amplified or captured by the immunoSEQ multiplex PCR assay. Entries here come from immuneACCESS through TCRdb and include only in-frame sequences with V and J called. Some clones fail to appear in such tables; in the studies checked, an unresolved V gene covers under half of the shortfall, and the cause of the remainder is unknown. The sample contains about 1 million clones, about 76% of them found a single time. The leading ten clones occupy about 1.5% of the sample. The specimen sequenced was memory CD4+ T cells sorted from blood. In light of the paper, this sample's cell subset or site label describes: CD45RA-negative fraction. These receptor sequences come from a man aged 18-30 years in good health.

Regarding this clone: The same CDR3 also results from other DNA sequences found in this sample. V usage is TRBV6-5 and J usage is TRBJ2-7; 8 nucleotides line up with TRBD1. The V and J ends lost 6 bases and 5 bases, in that order; junction bases with no gene match: 0. Germline V gene data show CDR1 as MNHEY and CDR2 as SVGAGI. CDR3 size: 11 residues. The CDR3 spells CASRQGDEQYF. Here the CDR3 DNA reads TGTGCCAGCAGACAGGGGGACGAGCAGTACTTC.

This sequence joins TRBV5-1 and TRBJ2-3, with 16 bases matching TRBD2. Germline V gene lookup returns CDR1 SGHRS and CDR2 YFSETQ. The CDR3 is 16 residues long. The V gene end was trimmed by 3 bases and the J gene end by 7 bases; junction bases not matched to a gene: 5. CDR3 residues: CASSSGLAGGRNTQYF. DNA of the CDR3: TGCGCCAGCAGCTCGGGACTAGCGGGGGGGCGAAATACGCAGTATTTT.

The rearrangement links TRBV7-8 to TRBJ1-1; 9 bases align to TRBD1. CDR1 is SGHVS, CDR2 FQNEAQ, per germline. V lost 5 bases to trimming and J lost 0 bases; unmatched junction nucleotides: 4. The CDR3 has 15 amino acids. CDR3 protein: CASSRGQGMNTEAFF. CDR3 in DNA: TGTGCCAGCAGCCGCGGACAGGGGATGAACACTGAAGCTTTCTTT.

V usage is TRBV6-5 and J usage is TRBJ2-7; D may correspond to TRBD1 or TRBD2 (5 bases each). Trimming removed 8 bases from V and 0 bases from J, with 14 bases in between. Germline V gene data show CDR1 as MNHEY and CDR2 as SVGAGI. The CDR3 runs 14 residues. CDR3 protein: CASSGTTSSYEQYF. Written as DNA, the CDR3 is TGTGCCAGCTCCGGGACCACAAGCTCCTACGAGCAGTACTTC.

This clone came up a few times. The rearrangement joins TRBV14 to TRBJ1-1; no clear D. Germline assignment: CDR1 SGHDN and CDR2 FVKESK. The V end was cut by 5 bases, the J end by 1 base, with 14 bases between. The CDR3 has 15 residues. The CDR3: CASSWGGTQNTEAFF. The CDR3 DNA is TGTGCCAGCAGCTGGGGAGGAACCCAGAACACTGAAGCTTTCTTT.

J is TRBJ2-7 and V is TRBV6-5; 9 bases are a match to TRBD1. Germline CDR1 is MNHEY and CDR2 is SVGAGI. The trim removed 6 bases at V and 0 bases at J, leaving 6 bases unmatched. CDR3 length equals 15 residues. CDR3 in amino acids: CASRRDREISYEQYF. The CDR3 DNA is TGTGCCAGCAGACGGGACAGGGAGATCTCCTACGAGCAGTACTTC.

CDR3 protein: CAISGGTDYGYTF. The CDR3 DNA sequence: TGTGCCATCAGTGGGGGGACAGACTATGGCTACACCTTC. The gene calls are TRBV10-3 and TRBJ1-2, with 7 bases aligning to TRBD1. V lost 4 bases to trimming and J lost 3 bases; unmatched junction nucleotides: 2. The V gene's germline CDR1 is ENHRY and CDR2 SYGVKD. The CDR3 is 13 amino acids.

The chain uses TRBV7-2 and TRBJ2-3; 9 nucleotides agree with TRBD2. The CDR3 runs to 17 residues. Per germline, CDR1 SGHTA and CDR2 FQGNSA. The J segment lost 7 bases and the V segment lost 5 bases, leaving 16 bases of the junction unmatched. The CDR3 spells CASSLEPLAGGPNTQYF. The CDR3 DNA reads as TGTGCCAGCAGCCTGGAGCCCCTGGCGGGAGGGCCTAATACGCAGTATTTT.

The DNA for the CDR3 is TGTGCCAGCAGTTCCCCCTCCCTGGGAGTGAACACTGAAGCTTTCTTT. It encodes CASSSPSLGVNTEAFF. The chain combines TRBV28 with TRBJ1-1, with unresolved D. The V and J ends lost 4 bases and 0 bases respectively, with 15 bases between them. This CDR3 is 16 amino acids long. CDR1 is MDHEN, CDR2 SYDVKM, per germline.

The V call is TRBV5-3, the J call TRBJ1-6; TRBD1 is a possible D gene (5 bases). TRBV5-3 has ORF status, its function being uncertain. The CDR3 runs 18 residues. The germline V and J ends were trimmed by 3 bases and 0 bases, with 16 bases remaining between them. The DNA of the CDR3 is TGTGCCAGAAGCTCCACCGGGACCGAGGACTCCTATAATTCACCCCTCCACTTT. This translates into CARSSTGTEDSYNSPLHF.

Turning to this clone: A read error may explain this, as a much larger clone is one base away. Additional DNA sequences in this sample encode the identical CDR3. This chain links TRBV6-5 with TRBJ2-2; D call uncertain. V lost 4 bases and J lost 4, with 4 bases in between. Germline CDR1 and CDR2: MNHEY and SVGAGI. This CDR3 is 12 amino acids long. The CDR3 is CASSSTTGELFF. CDR3 nucleotides: TGTGCCAGCAGTTCCACCACCGGGGAGCTGTTTTTT.

J is TRBJ1-2 and V is TRBV7-2; D is unresolved. This CDR3 spans 13 amino acids. V was shortened by 2 bases and J by 8 bases, with 12 bases between the two germline ends. CDR1 and CDR2 (germline): SGHTA, FQGNSA. The CDR3 loop is CASSLWSDGGYTF. The CDR3 DNA follows: TGTGCCAGCAGCTTATGGTCGGACGGAGGCTACACCTTC.

The chain has TRBV29-1 and TRBJ1-2; D possibly corresponds to TRBD1 (5 bases). Germline lookup yields CDR1 SQVTM and CDR2 ANQGSEA. There are 14 residues in the CDR3. V lost 3 bases, J lost 7 bases, and 18 bases lay in between. The CDR3 is CSVEQGLPRSGYTF. Written as DNA, the CDR3 is TGCAGCGTTGAGCAGGGCCTCCCCCGATCTGGCTACACCTTC.

This chain joins TRBV4-1 and TRBJ2-6, with 8 bases lining up with TRBD2. Germline CDR1 is MGHRA and CDR2 is YSYEKL. Trimming cost V 0 bases and J 0 bases; bases outside gene matches: 4. The length of the CDR3 is 18 residues. CDR3 loop: CASSQEVRGGSGANVLTF. As DNA, the CDR3 is TGCGCCAGCAGCCAAGAAGTCCGGGGGGGCTCTGGGGCCAACGTCCTGACTTTC.

On this clone itself: A single base separates this from a much larger clone, so it may be a read error. This sequence joins TRBV5-8 and TRBJ1-6; a possible D gene is TRBD1 (6 bases). The CDR3 totals 15 residues. Trimming left V 0 bases short and J 5 bases short, with 9 bases between. The germline V gene has CDR1 SGHTS and CDR2 YDEGEE. The CDR3 region has the DNA TGTGCCAGCAGCTTGGACAGGGCCCATAATTCACCCCTCCACTTT. Protein: CASSLDRAHNSPLHF.

Note on this clone: A much larger clone differs from this one at a single base, so this may be a read error. The gene calls are TRBV29-1 and TRBJ2-2; D remains unclear. The CDR3 runs 14 residues. CDR1 SQVTM and CDR2 ANQGSEA come from the germline V gene. Here the CDR3 DNA reads TGCAGCGTATCCCTTGGTAGGAACACCGAGGAGCTGTTTTTT. Translation: CSVSLGRNTEELFF.

The rearrangement links TRBV19 to TRBJ2-6; D gene ambiguous. Trimming cost V 6 bases and J 3 bases, with 9 bases left between them. CDR1 and CDR2 (germline): LNHDA, SQIVND (reference sequence). The CDR3 is 14 residues long. The CDR3 bases are TGTGCCAGTAGGAAGGCGAATGGGGCCAACGTCCTGACTTTC. Amino acid sequence: CASRKANGANVLTF.

The chain recombines TRBV5-4 with TRBJ2-1; D is uncertain. The CDR3 has 13 residues. Between the trimmed V and J ends, which lost 1 base and 4 bases, there was a span of 6 bases. Looked up from germline, CDR1 is SGHNT and CDR2 is YYREEE (reference sequence). The CDR3 region has the DNA TGTGCCAGCAGCTTGTTAGAATACAATGAGCAGTTCTTC. This sequence encodes CASSLLEYNEQFF.

The chain has TRBV28 and TRBJ2-4; weak D call: TRBD2 (6 bases). There are 15 residues in the CDR3. Germline CDR1 MDHEN, CDR2 SYDVKM. Trimming left V 5 bases short and J 7 bases short, with 18 bases between. The CDR3 loop reads CASSADLGGFNIQYF. In DNA form, the CDR3 reads TGTGCCAGCAGTGCGGACCTGGGGGGTTTTAACATTCAGTACTTC.

The CDR3 sequence is CAWVFARTGGTYNEQFF. In nucleotides, the CDR3 is TGTGCCTGGGTCTTCGCTAGGACAGGGGGTACCTACAATGAGCAGTTCTTC. This chain uses TRBV30 with TRBJ2-1, with TRBD1 identical over 10 bases. Germline V gene data show CDR1 as GTSNPN and CDR2 as SVGIG (reference sequence). CDR3 length equals 17 residues. The ends lost 5 bases at V and 2 bases at J; junction bases unmatched: 12. Full variable domain (rest looked up from reference TRBV30 and TRBJ2-1): SQTIHQWPATLVQPVGSPLSLECTVEGTSNPNLYWYRQAAGRGLQLLFYSVGIGQISSEVPQNLSASRPQDRQFILSSKKLLLSDSGFYLCAWVFARTGGTYNEQFFGPGTRLTVL.

This clone was counted between two and nine times. CDR3 protein: CASSWGTVGEQYF. The CDR3 DNA sequence: TGTGCCAGCAGCTGGGGGACAGTAGGCGAGCAGTACTTC. The genes are TRBV5-8 and TRBJ2-7, with 7 bases lining up with TRBD1. CDR3 size: 13 residues. Germline assignment: CDR1 SGHTS and CDR2 YDEGEE. J lost 6 bases, V lost 3 bases, and 6 bases had no gene match.

The chain links TRBV7-2 to TRBJ2-1; D is perhaps TRBD2 (7 bases). Trimming removed 5 bases at V and 7 bases at J, with 18 bases between. The CDR3 length is 15 residues. Germline assignment: CDR1 SGHTA and CDR2 FQGNSA. The CDR3 DNA reads as TGTGCCAGCAGCCCTACTGGACTAGGGGGGAATGAGCAGTTCTTC. It is translated as CASSPTGLGGNEQFF.

For the CDR3, the DNA is TGCGCCAGCAGCTACGGGACGGATATCACAGATACGCAGTATTTT. Its translation is CASSYGTDITDTQYF. This chain connects TRBV5-1 to TRBJ2-3, with D perhaps TRBD1 or TRBD2 (5 bases each). V was pared by 3 bases and J by 2 bases, with 13 bases between. This CDR3 spans 15 amino acids. Germline V gene sequence: CDR1 SGHRS, CDR2 YFSETQ.

Concerning this clone itself: Other DNA sequences in this specimen translate into the identical CDR3. The J gene is TRBJ2-5, the V gene TRBV5-1; 7 nucleotides line up with TRBD2. V was clipped by 0 bases and J by 2 bases; unmatched bases: 1. Germline V lookup: CDR1 SGHRS, CDR2 YFSETQ. The CDR3 is 14 residues long. The CDR3 DNA is TGCGCCAGCAGCTTGGAAGCGGGGCAAGAGACCCAGTACTTC. Protein: CASSLEAGQETQYF. Filled out from reference TRBV5-1 and TRBJ2-5, the complete variable domain reads KAGVTQTPRYLIKTRGQQVTLSCSPISGHRSVSWYQQTPGQGLQFLFEYFSETQRNKGNFPGRFSGRQFSNSRSEMNVSTLELGDSALYLCASSLEAGQETQYFGPGTRLLVL.